Described below is a single TCR beta chain sequence and its context. Its antigen is unidentified. The CDR3 sequence is 14 residues long. Germline V gives CDR1 SGHDN, CDR2 FVKESK. V lost 4 bases to trimming and J lost 7 bases; unmatched junction nucleotides: 5. The data are from a study of beta chain features in type 1 diabetes. General study findings and limits: Junctions at VDJ sites from type 1 diabetes patients had fewer insertions and more deletions. Type 1 diabetes patients had TCRB CDR3s that were shorter (moderately but significantly so) in all four CD4+ subsets.

Sequenced material consisted of expressed TCRB transcripts (all of the isolated RNA was reverse transcribed). Sequencing was performed with immunoSEQ multiplex PCR; in TCRdb, only in-frame clones are kept and a portion is missing. The table records tens of thousands of clones, roughly 70% of them present only once. The TCR sequence derives from a woman aged 40 to 49 with type 1 diabetes. This chain uses TRBV14 with TRBJ2-1; 9 nucleotides match TRBD1. Sequenced: stem cell memory CD4+ T cells from blood. The CDR3 coding sequence is TGTGCCAGCAGCCGGGACAGGGTGGGGAATGAGCAGTTCTTC. Its translation: CASSRDRVGNEQFF.